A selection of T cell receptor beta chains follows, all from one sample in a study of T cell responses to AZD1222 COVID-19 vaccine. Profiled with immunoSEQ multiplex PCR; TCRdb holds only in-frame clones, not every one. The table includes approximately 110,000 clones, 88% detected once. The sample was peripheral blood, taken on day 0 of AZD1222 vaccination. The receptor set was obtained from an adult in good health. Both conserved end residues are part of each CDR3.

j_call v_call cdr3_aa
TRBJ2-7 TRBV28 CASSFGGQAAYEQYF
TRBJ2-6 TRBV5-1 CASSLAPVSGANVLTF
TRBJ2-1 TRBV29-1 CSVDLAGGPDEQFF
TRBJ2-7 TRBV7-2 CASSRGGMIYEQYF
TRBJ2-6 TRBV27 CASTSPGGSGANVLTF
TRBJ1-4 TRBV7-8 CASSLVFSGGGTGNEKLFF
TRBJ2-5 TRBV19 CASRQGHQETQYF
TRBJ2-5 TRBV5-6 CASSHRDQETQYF
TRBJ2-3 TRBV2 CASSSVADSTDTQYF
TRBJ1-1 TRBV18 CASSPRVLTGGHTEAFF
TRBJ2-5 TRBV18 CASSPGTKETQYF
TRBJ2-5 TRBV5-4 CASSKKGTGGETQYF
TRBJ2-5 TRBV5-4 CASSRTGVQETQYF
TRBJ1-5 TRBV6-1 CASSDSKRYSNQPQHF
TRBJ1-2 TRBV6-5 CASAPRGRGYGYTF
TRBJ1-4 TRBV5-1 CASSPGSTNEKLFF
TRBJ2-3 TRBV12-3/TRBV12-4 CASSLDSATQYF
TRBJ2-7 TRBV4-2 CASSHAGTGGYEQYF
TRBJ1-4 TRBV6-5 CASSYGSSLWEKLFF
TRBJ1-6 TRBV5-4 CASRQDRGTAPLHF
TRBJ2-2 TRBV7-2 CASSLVSGDGELFF